A single sample gave rise to the 8 T cell receptor beta chains below, sequenced in a study of a mutant IDH1 vaccine in newly diagnosed glioma. Time point noted: week 11, during vaccination. A single vaccine dose contained 300 ug of mutant IDH1 20-mer peptide, and topical imiquimod was used with it. These TCRs are of unknown antigen specificity. The repertoire was sequenced with immunoSEQ multiplex PCR; TCRdb's copy has only in-frame clones and lacks some. The repertoire holds 95,000 to 120,000 clones, 90% seen once, with roughly 0.65% in the top ten. This sample comprised PBMCs, obtained from a glioma patient whose treatment included an IDH1 peptide vaccine. The source of these receptors is a woman aged 45 to 65 with glioma.

CDR3 loop: CATSRTAGGSSYNEQFF. CDR3 DNA: TGTGCCACCAGCAGAACAGCGGGAGGGAGCAGCTACAATGAGCAGTTCTTC. The chain links TRBV15 to TRBJ2-1; 10 nucleotides align to TRBD2. V dropped 2 bases and J dropped 3; count of bases not matched to a gene: 7. The CDR3 contains 17 residues. Germline V gene lookup returns CDR1 LNHNV and CDR2 YYDKDF (reference sequence).

This sequence joins TRBV28 and TRBJ2-7; TRBD2 aligns across 10 bases. J lost 2 bases, V lost 6 bases, and 10 bases had no gene match. The germline V gene has CDR1 MDHEN and CDR2 SYDVKM. CDR3 length: 16 residues. The DNA of the CDR3 is TGTGCCAGCAGACCCTCCAGCGGGAGGGGCCCCTACGAGCAGTACTTC. This gives the protein CASRPSSGRGPYEQYF.

J is TRBJ2-5 and V is TRBV18, with D possibly being TRBD1 (6 bases). The end of the DNA fits TRBJ2-7 better, so the J call may be wrong. This CDR3 region has 13 residues. Germline loops: CDR1 KGHSH, CDR2 LQKENI. The CDR3 region is CASSSGQLYEQYF. The CDR3 DNA reads as TGTGCCAGCTCATCGGGACAACTTTACGAGCAGTACTTC.

V and J are TRBV5-1 and TRBJ1-5, with no clear D. The ends were cut back, 0 bases at V and 8 bases at J, with 9 bases in the middle. Germline V gene lookup returns CDR1 SGHRS and CDR2 YFSETQ. CDR3 length: 13 residues. CDR3 nucleotide sequence: TGCGCCAGCAGCTTGGGTTGGAGTGAGCCCCAGCATTTT. It yields the protein CASSLGWSEPQHF.

The chain employs TRBV5-4 and TRBJ1-1, with 9 bases identical to TRBD1. The CDR3 length is 15 residues. Germline V gene data show CDR1 as SGHNT and CDR2 as YYREEE (reference sequence). With V trimmed by 2 bases and J by 3 bases, 5 bases remained unmatched. CDR3 sequence: CASSFDRGMDTEAFF. The CDR3 region has the DNA TGTGCCAGCAGCTTCGACAGGGGGATGGACACTGAAGCTTTCTTT.

This clone has just one count. This rearrangement joins TRBV23-1 to TRBJ2-2; TRBD1 matches at 8 bases. TRBV23-1 has ORF status, its function being uncertain. The CDR3 runs 13 residues. J lost 4 bases, V lost 8 bases, and 3 bases had no gene match. The CDR3 DNA sequence: TGCGCCAGCCCCGGGACAGGCACCGGGGAGCTGTTTTTT. It translates to CASPGTGTGELFF.

The genes are TRBV29-1 and TRBJ1-1; no firm D call. The ends were cut back, 2 bases at V and 7 bases at J, with 11 bases in the middle. The CDR3 length is 12 residues. In germline, CDR1 is SQVTM, CDR2 ANQGSEA. The DNA of the CDR3 is TGCAGCGTTGAACCAAGCCAGCTTGAAGCTTTCTTT. This codes for CSVEPSQLEAFF.

This chain connects TRBV2 to TRBJ2-5, with 8 bases matching TRBD2. The germline V gene has CDR1 SNHLY and CDR2 FYNNEI. This CDR3 spans 17 amino acids. Trimming removed 7 bases from V and 5 bases from J; junction bases left unmatched: 18. Here the CDR3 DNA reads TGTGCCAGCACCGGTCTAGCGGGCAACGTTGGAGGGGAGACCCAGTACTTC. It codes for CASTGLAGNVGGETQYF.